These T cell receptor beta chains were read from a single sample in a study of shared clonotypes between healthy human individuals. Using immunoSEQ multiplex PCR, the repertoire was profiled, and TCRdb retains in-frame clones only, with some absent. The sample contains roughly 1,000,000 clones, 70% to 80% of which appear only once. The sample comprised memory CD4+ T cells from PBMCs. These receptor sequences come from a young man in good health. Some clones in this sample may be carry-over from other donors' samples. Each CDR3 is given with its conserved first and last residue.

j_call	v_call	cdr3_aa
TRBJ2-7	TRBV5-1	CASSLLTSGPYEQYF
TRBJ1-3	TRBV5-4	CASSLSPSSGNTIYF
TRBJ2-2	TRBV19	CASHSGGAGTGELFF
TRBJ2-5	TRBV6-1	CASSANMGFGETQYF
TRBJ2-7	TRBV6-5	CASSYAGQGTYEQYF
TRBJ2-5	TRBV7-7	CASSSGTSGRVETQYF
TRBJ2-3	TRBV5-1	CASSSGEVSTDTQYF
TRBJ1-5	TRBV19	CASMPGDSNQPQHF
TRBJ2-3	TRBV4-1	CASSQAGLGPPDTQYF
TRBJ2-1	TRBV18	CASSPGLVSYNEQFF
TRBJ2-4	TRBV28	CASSPHPWAGVVKNIQYF
TRBJ2-5	TRBV7-3	CASSRAGRGETQYF
TRBJ2-1	TRBV10-3	CAISNSRGGYNEQFF
TRBJ2-1	TRBV7-8	CASSLLAGDVNEQFF
TRBJ2-1	TRBV28	CASSILSGNNEQFF
TRBJ2-2	TRBV6-4	CASSEYWIGGITGELFF
TRBJ2-5	TRBV7-6	CASSFGLARETQYF
TRBJ1-5	TRBV18	CASSRFGTGDQPQHF
TRBJ1-1	TRBV7-7	CASSLGLTTEAFF
TRBJ1-4	TRBV18	CASSPQDTATNAELFF
TRBJ2-7	TRBV5-4	CASSTDYDEQYF
TRBJ1-2	TRBV29-1	CSVGGIQRGYTF
TRBJ2-7	TRBV28	CASSFSGTGSYEQYF
TRBJ2-5	TRBV30	CAWSPGGQETQYF
TRBJ1-4	TRBV10-3	CAISETTNEKLFF
TRBJ2-7	TRBV6-5	CASTRTSGAREQYF
TRBJ2-3	TRBV15	CATSRRDRGTDTQYF
TRBJ2-7	TRBV27	CASSLGESGEQYF
TRBJ2-2	TRBV27	CASSLGSGAANTGELFF
TRBJ2-5	TRBV5-1	CASGMQQGGETQYF
TRBJ1-2	TRBV7-9	CASSRAFGGAYGYTF
TRBJ2-7	TRBV28	CASSYFGSTYEQYF
TRBJ2-1	TRBV11-3	CASSKGPANEQFF
TRBJ2-3	TRBV2	CASSEMTQTDTQYF
TRBJ2-7	TRBV27	CASSHQIYEQYF
TRBJ1-1	TRBV5-1	CASRTSNGAVATEAFF
TRBJ2-7	TRBV7-9	CASSPTRANYEQYF
TRBJ2-6	TRBV19	CASSIATGSGANVLTF
TRBJ1-3	TRBV14	CASSQEFLAGNTIYF
TRBJ2-7	TRBV19	CASRGTATYEQYF
TRBJ2-2	TRBV7-9	CASSLAGTGELFF
TRBJ2-1	TRBV11-3	CASSSTSGVLNEQFF
TRBJ1-1	TRBV5-1	CASSLRGGTEAFF
TRBJ2-7	TRBV18	CASSPPVGLAGVHEQYF
TRBJ2-7	TRBV6-6	CASSRLINRDSYEQYF
TRBJ2-1	TRBV5-1	CASSKVQGSYNEQFF
TRBJ2-5	TRBV18	CASSPRSPIGGRGETQYF
TRBJ2-1	TRBV4-2	CASSRGGSGNNEQFF
TRBJ2-3	TRBV5-4	CASSFGTSGIADTQYF
TRBJ2-1	TRBV27	CASSRRTGSYNEQFF
TRBJ1-2	TRBV2	CASSDEANYGYTF
TRBJ2-7	TRBV7-2	CASSFATLSSYEQYF
TRBJ1-1	TRBV10-3	CAISESGGTEAFF
TRBJ2-7	TRBV28	CASQSYEQYF
TRBJ1-1	TRBV5-6	CASSWTGGTEAFF
TRBJ2-4	TRBV2	CASSPQVGIQYF
TRBJ1-1	TRBV19	CASTPRGQGALLLDSFF
TRBJ1-1	TRBV7-2	CASSFQFLNTEAFF
TRBJ2-5	TRBV19	CASRRLAGMGETQYF